This T cell receptor beta chain was captured by sequencing in a study of OX40 agonist ivuxolimab in advanced cancers. General study points: Normalized T-cell clonal expansion was also low in some nonresponders.

The protocol was immunoSEQ multiplex PCR, while the TCRdb copy is restricted to in-frame clones and leaves out a portion. Of 65,000 to 85,000 clones listed, roughly 81% are singletons. A note on this clone: Its target is unknown.

The CDR3 totals 13 residues. From germline, CDR1 is WNHNN and CDR2 SYGVQD (reference sequence). V was shortened by 4 bases and J by 5 bases, with 11 bases between the two germline ends. With baseline, cycle 4 day 1, and cycle 7 day 1 as timepoints, blood was sampled. The sequencing used CD4+ or CD8+ T cells sorted from blood, collected in a trial of the OX40 agonist ivuxolimab. The chain links TRBV10-1 to TRBJ2-5; D call uncertain. This sequence originates from an adult with an advanced solid tumor such as melanoma, head and neck, liver or kidney cancer. CDR3 sequence: CASSVGPGETQYF. CDR3 nucleotide sequence: TGCGCCAGCAGTGTAGGACCTGGTGAGACCCAGTACTTC.